Below, one TCR beta chain is given with its context. The antigen this receptor binds is unknown. No much larger clone is present one base from it, and per-base qualities are unavailable. Library method: 5' RACE. These reads were obtained on an Illumina HiSeq 2500. A second PCR of roughly 6 to 11 cycles was performed with a sample-barcoded 5' primer and a J-beta primer mix. Each TCR beta cDNA molecule received a unique molecular identifier from a template-switch 5' adaptor carrying 12 random nucleotides. Each sample yielded at least 3 million CDR3-containing paired-end reads. First-strand cDNA was synthesized from all RNA with the Mint cDNA synthesis kit, primed by a TRBC-specific oligonucleotide. Following uracil-DNA glycosylase treatment, a first 18-cycle PCR with universal primers M1SS and BC2_uni_R was performed on all cDNA. The source study handled its data this way. For normalization, 1 million high-quality reads were randomly selected from each sample, with every read carrying a distinct molecular identifier. Reads sharing molecular identifiers were discarded rather than binned into consensus sequences. MiTCR, with a Q25 quality threshold and the strictest error-elimination algorithm, was used for CDR3 identification, clonotype clustering and error correction. A nonparametric unseen species model with Euler transformation was used to estimate a lower bound on total TCR beta diversity. TCRdb cleaned the public reads at Q25 with fastp, built clones with MiXCR and kept in-frame beta chains. Every distinct CDR3 protein forms one entry, paired with its most common genes and DNA. In this record, the V and J calls reflect TCRdb's handling and not the investigators' own analysis. The sample yields about 1 million distinct CDR3 sequences; 20% to 25% were counted once. The ten most abundant clones make up less than 0.75% of the sample.

This sample was taken from a study of blood T cells in healthy people across ages (dated by TCRdb to about 2015). With regard to the full study: In model experiments, template switching captured about one uniquely barcoded TCR beta cDNA molecule for every two T cells. The study measured age-related changes in TCR beta repertoire diversity using deep sequencing normalized with unique cDNA molecular identifiers. The donors were divided into four age groups: young (average around 15 years), middle-aged (roughly 42), aged (62) and long-lived (around 87). Two additional independent replicas of 1 million unique cDNA reads from the same blood draw were analyzed for two donors (one aged 18 to 30 and one aged 80 or older).

On the study overall, not on this receptor specifically: Donor CMV infection status was unknown, potentially confounding age-related changes in expanded clonotypes. As age increased, observed TCR beta diversity per million T cells dropped in a roughly linear way, and a significant reduction was already evident by age 40. Estimates of total diversity based on one million sequenced T cells were considered lower bounds and underestimates. The percentage of naive T cells measured by flow cytometry correlated strongly with observed TCR beta diversity. Compared with the aged group, the long-lived group had more naive CD4+ T cells, fewer expanded clones and increased TCR diversity, a pattern suggesting age selection. Bulk unsorted PBMC profiling prevented conclusive comparison of naive and antigen-experienced compartments.

Systemically healthy Caucasian individuals from Russia, some 40 in total and aged roughly 6 to 100 years, were included as donors. Roughly 10 milliliters of peripheral blood were collected from each donor into EDTA-treated Vacutainer tubes. Ficoll-Paque density-gradient centrifugation was used to isolate PBMCs, with at least 6.5 million per sample. Trizol reagent was used to extract total RNA from the PBMCs, yielding at least 5 micrograms per sample. Naive CD45RAhigh/CD27high T cell percentages were measured by flow cytometry on a PBMC aliquot from every donor. CDR1 and CDR2, looked up from the germline V gene, are SGHTA and FQGTGA. Reading from cysteine to phenylalanine, the CDR3 counts 14 amino acids. Here the CDR3 DNA is all that survives: 42 bases in frame from base 1. Between the V and J ends, shortened by 5 bases and 3 bases respectively, the junction contains 13 bases. Another study also made use of these data, one on T cells of mothers and their children. As that second paper reports: The donors were nine systemically healthy Caucasian individuals, made up of three mothers and their six children. cDNA synthesis consumed the entire amount of extracted RNA, loaded at 1.5 ug RNA in each 15 ul reaction. Sample barcodes and 2-4 random nucleotides were added via the M1S primer in the second PCR. Over 8.5 million TCR beta CDR3 reads were obtained for each mother, and around 2.7 million reads were obtained for each child. Thymic selection shapes the output of TCR recombination in a similar way in related and unrelated pairs, and inherited differences have a minor effect. Normalized repertoire overlap was always slightly but never significantly higher in related than unrelated mother-child pairs. Persistent microchimeric T cell clones were not detected, at a sensitivity of 85 to 100 clones per million clonotypes. The study used deep NGS to compare TCR beta repertoires of mothers and children, seeking features distinguishing related mother-child pairs from unrelated individuals. The mean age was approximately 41 +/- 4 years for the mothers and roughly 10 +/- 4 years for the children. After adapter ligation was performed with NEBNext reagents, the libraries were sequenced on an Illumina HiSeq 2000 with 100+100 nt paired-end reads. To prevent cross-contamination, the mother and child libraries were prepared one month apart and sequenced in separate runs. Each donor had between about 500,000 and 2,300,000 distinct TCR beta clonotypes identified. Naive TCR beta clonotypes were estimated from low-frequency clonotypes matched to each donor's FACS-determined naive share, without sorting.

The chain employs TRBV7-3 and TRBJ2-5; the D gene cannot be named for sure. This receptor was obtained from a girl aged 2 to 9 in good health. Specimen: blood. The CDR3 region reads CASSPNGIEETQYF. The DNA sequence follows: TGTGCCAGCAGCCCTAACGGTATCGAAGAGACCCAGTACTTC.